This is a list of T cell receptor beta chains from one sample in a study of OX40 agonist ivuxolimab in advanced cancers. Profiled with immunoSEQ multiplex PCR; TCRdb holds only in-frame clones, not every one. The sample lists tens of thousands of clones, roughly nine tenths occurring once. The sequences come from CD4+ or CD8+ T cells sorted from blood, collected in a trial of the OX40 agonist ivuxolimab. The receptors shown here come from an adult with an advanced solid tumor such as melanoma, head and neck, liver or kidney cancer. Both conserved end residues are part of each CDR3. The D gene is left open where the match is weak. Rows give clone size only sometimes, using once, few, many, or a class for an expanded clone.

j_gene: TRBJ2-5
d_gene: TRBD2
abundance: .
v_gene: TRBV10-3
CDR3nt: TGTGCCGTCTCTAGCGGGAGGGCAGAAGAGACCCAGTACTTC
CDR3aa: CAVSSGRAEETQYF

j_gene: TRBJ2-5
d_gene: .
abundance: once
v_gene: TRBV5-1
CDR3nt: TGCGCCAGCAGCTTCCAAGAGACCCAGTACTTC
CDR3aa: CASSFQETQYF

j_gene: TRBJ2-3
d_gene: TRBD1
abundance: .
v_gene: TRBV6-1
CDR3nt: TGTGCCAGCACAGGACAGGTAACAGATACGCAGTATTTT
CDR3aa: CASTGQVTDTQYF

j_gene: TRBJ2-1
d_gene: .
abundance: .
v_gene: TRBV19
CDR3nt: TGTGCCAGTAGTCTTTCTCGCGGGGCCTACAATGAGCAGTTCTTC
CDR3aa: CASSLSRGAYNEQFF

j_gene: TRBJ2-1
d_gene: .
abundance: .
v_gene: TRBV7-6
CDR3nt: TGTGCCAGCAGCTTAGGAGAGGCCCCAGAGCAGTTCTTC
CDR3aa: CASSLGEAPEQFF

j_gene: TRBJ1-5
d_gene: .
abundance: .
v_gene: TRBV27
CDR3nt: TGTGCCAGCAGTCCCCGATGGGACATGACCATTAATCAGCCCCAGCATTTT
CDR3aa: CASSPRWDMTINQPQHF

j_gene: TRBJ2-1
d_gene: TRBD1
abundance: .
v_gene: TRBV7-8
CDR3nt: TGTGCCAGCAGCCCAACTAGGACAGGGCTGGGGAATGAGCAGTTCTTC
CDR3aa: CASSPTRTGLGNEQFF

j_gene: TRBJ2-2
d_gene: TRBD1
abundance: .
v_gene: TRBV7-9
CDR3nt: TGTGCCAGCAGCTCAACCCACCGGGACAGGGATAACGGGGAGCTGTTTTTT
CDR3aa: CASSSTHRDRDNGELFF

j_gene: TRBJ1-2
d_gene: TRBD1
abundance: .
v_gene: TRBV11-2
CDR3nt: TGTGCCAGCAGCTTAGATCTTAAGGGGGCGAATGGCTACACCTTC
CDR3aa: CASSLDLKGANGYTF

j_gene: TRBJ1-3
d_gene: .
abundance: .
v_gene: TRBV5-6
CDR3nt: TGTGCCAGCAGCCCGCTCGCAGCCCCCGACATATATTTT
CDR3aa: CASSPLAAPDIYF

j_gene: TRBJ1-5
d_gene: .
abundance: .
v_gene: TRBV19
CDR3nt: TGTGCCAGTAGTATACATCCGGGGGACCGCTATCAGCCCCAGCATTTT
CDR3aa: CASSIHPGDRYQPQHF

j_gene: TRBJ2-7
d_gene: .
abundance: .
v_gene: TRBV2
CDR3nt: TGTGCCAGCAGGGGGATCGCGGGGCACGAGCAGTACTTC
CDR3aa: CASRGIAGHEQYF

j_gene: TRBJ2-2
d_gene: TRBD2
abundance: once
v_gene: TRBV10-1
CDR3nt: TGCGCCAGCAGTGAGGGAGTAGCGGGAGAACGCACCGGGGAGCTGTTTTTT
CDR3aa: CASSEGVAGERTGELFF

j_gene: TRBJ2-1
d_gene: TRBD2
abundance: .
v_gene: TRBV13
CDR3nt: TGTGCCAGCAGCTCGAAGCCCGGGACTAGCGGGAGGGGACATGAGCAGTTCTTC
CDR3aa: CASSSKPGTSGRGHEQFF

j_gene: TRBJ2-1
d_gene: TRBD2
abundance: large
v_gene: TRBV5-1
CDR3nt: TGCGCCAGCAGCTTGGAGGCTAGCGGGAGCTCCTACAATGAGCAGTTCTTC
CDR3aa: CASSLEASGSSYNEQFF

j_gene: TRBJ2-2
d_gene: .
abundance: .
v_gene: TRBV27
CDR3nt: TGTGCCAGCAGTTATTTGGGGGAACCCGGGGAGCTGTTTTTT
CDR3aa: CASSYLGEPGELFF

j_gene: TRBJ1-2
d_gene: .
abundance: .
v_gene: TRBV13
CDR3nt: TGTGCCAGCAGCTTAGGAGGGTATGGCTACACCTTC
CDR3aa: CASSLGGYGYTF

j_gene: TRBJ1-1
d_gene: TRBD1
abundance: .
v_gene: TRBV6-1
CDR3nt: TGTGCCAGCAGTGGACAGGGTATGAACACTGAAGCTTTCTTT
CDR3aa: CASSGQGMNTEAFF

j_gene: TRBJ2-7
d_gene: TRBD1
abundance: .
v_gene: TRBV9
CDR3nt: TGTGCCAGCAGCCGGGGCGGGACAGGGGGATTCTACGAGCAGTACTTC
CDR3aa: CASSRGGTGGFYEQYF

j_gene: TRBJ1-2
d_gene: TRBD1
abundance: once
v_gene: TRBV13
CDR3nt: TGTGCCAGCAGCCTCCTGGGACAGGGGAATAGCGGCTACACCTTC
CDR3aa: CASSLLGQGNSGYTF

j_gene: TRBJ2-1
d_gene: TRBD2
abundance: .
v_gene: TRBV2
CDR3nt: TGTGCCAGCAGTGGCCTCTCGCGGGAGTACGGCAATGAGCAGTTCTTC
CDR3aa: CASSGLSREYGNEQFF

j_gene: TRBJ2-1
d_gene: .
abundance: .
v_gene: TRBV6-5
CDR3nt: TGTGCCAGCAGTTACTCGATGCATGAGCAGTTCTTC
CDR3aa: CASSYSMHEQFF

j_gene: TRBJ1-2
d_gene: TRBD1
abundance: .
v_gene: TRBV28
CDR3nt: TGTGCCAGCAGCCGGACGGGACAGGGGGCTGATGGGTGGAACTATGGCTACACCTTC
CDR3aa: CASSRTGQGADGWNYGYTF

j_gene: TRBJ2-1
d_gene: .
abundance: .
v_gene: TRBV6-5
CDR3nt: TGTGCCAGCAGTTACGCGGCCTCCTACAATGAGCAGTTCTTC
CDR3aa: CASSYAASYNEQFF

j_gene: TRBJ2-1
d_gene: TRBD2
abundance: few
v_gene: TRBV9
CDR3nt: TGTGCCAGCAGCGTAGGGGCGGGAGGGCCAGGTAGTGAGCAGTTCTTC
CDR3aa: CASSVGAGGPGSEQFF

j_gene: TRBJ2-7
d_gene: TRBD2
abundance: .
v_gene: TRBV2
CDR3nt: TGTGCCAGCAGGGGTTTACGACTAGCGGGAGTTTATGAGCAGTACTTC
CDR3aa: CASRGLRLAGVYEQYF

j_gene: TRBJ2-1
d_gene: TRBD2
abundance: .
v_gene: TRBV14
CDR3nt: TGTGCCAGCAGCCCAACTAGCGGGAGGGCCCAAGAGCAGTTCTTC
CDR3aa: CASSPTSGRAQEQFF

j_gene: TRBJ1-5
d_gene: .
abundance: .
v_gene: TRBV5-8
CDR3nt: TGTGCCAGCAGCTTCGGCGCCGCGAAAAATCAGCCCCAGCATTTT
CDR3aa: CASSFGAAKNQPQHF

j_gene: TRBJ2-1
d_gene: TRBD2
abundance: .
v_gene: TRBV19
CDR3nt: TGTGCCAGTAGTATTGCGGGAGGGCCCGTAAATGAGCAGTTCTTC
CDR3aa: CASSIAGGPVNEQFF

j_gene: TRBJ1-2
d_gene: TRBD1
abundance: .
v_gene: TRBV28
CDR3nt: TGTGCCAGCAGCGGAAGACAGGGGGGTTATGGCTACACCTTC
CDR3aa: CASSGRQGGYGYTF

j_gene: TRBJ2-1
d_gene: .
abundance: .
v_gene: TRBV5-4
CDR3nt: TGTGCCAGCAGCTTAGGGACTCCTGCCATTGAGCAGTTCTTC
CDR3aa: CASSLGTPAIEQFF

j_gene: TRBJ2-1
d_gene: .
abundance: .
v_gene: TRBV29-1
CDR3nt: TGCAGCGTTCCCTACTACAATGAGCAGTTCTTC
CDR3aa: CSVPYYNEQFF

j_gene: TRBJ2-7
d_gene: .
abundance: .
v_gene: TRBV10-2
CDR3nt: TGCGCCAGCAAAAGGGGGGGCTCCTACGAGCAGTACTTC
CDR3aa: CASKRGGSYEQYF

j_gene: TRBJ1-6
d_gene: .
abundance: .
v_gene: TRBV28
CDR3nt: TGTGCCAGCAGTTTATCCGGGACAAGATATAATTCACCCCTCCACTTT
CDR3aa: CASSLSGTRYNSPLHF

j_gene: TRBJ1-3
d_gene: .
abundance: .
v_gene: TRBV21-1
CDR3nt: TGTGCCGGGGTTTTTTCTGGAAACACCATATATTTT
CDR3aa: CAGVFSGNTIYF

j_gene: TRBJ2-7
d_gene: TRBD1
abundance: .
v_gene: TRBV6-6
CDR3nt: TGTGCCAGCACTACAGGGGGAGGTCTTGACGAGCAGTACTTC
CDR3aa: CASTTGGGLDEQYF

j_gene: TRBJ1-2
d_gene: .
abundance: few
v_gene: TRBV29-1
CDR3nt: TGCAGCGTTGACCCAGGCAGCCCGGGAATATATGGCTACACCTTC
CDR3aa: CSVDPGSPGIYGYTF

j_gene: TRBJ1-1
d_gene: .
abundance: once
v_gene: TRBV7-9
CDR3nt: TGTGCCAGCGGAGGGGGGACTGAAGCTTTCTTT
CDR3aa: CASGGGTEAFF

j_gene: TRBJ2-1
d_gene: TRBD2
abundance: once
v_gene: TRBV5-6
CDR3nt: TGTGCCAGCAGCTTCGGACTAGCGGGTACCTACAATGAGCAGTTCTTC
CDR3aa: CASSFGLAGTYNEQFF

j_gene: TRBJ2-7
d_gene: .
abundance: .
v_gene: TRBV30
CDR3nt: TGTGCCTGGAAGGGCGGAAATTACGAGCAGTACTTC
CDR3aa: CAWKGGNYEQYF

j_gene: TRBJ2-3
d_gene: TRBD2
abundance: .
v_gene: TRBV9
CDR3nt: TGTGCCAGCTCCCCAGGGGGTCCGCTAGCGGGAGTGGCAGATACGCAGTATTTT
CDR3aa: CASSPGGPLAGVADTQYF

j_gene: TRBJ1-1
d_gene: .
abundance: .
v_gene: TRBV11-2
CDR3nt: TGTGCCAGCAGCCATTTGGGCACTGAAGCTTTCTTT
CDR3aa: CASSHLGTEAFF

j_gene: TRBJ2-1
d_gene: .
abundance: .
v_gene: TRBV7-2
CDR3nt: TGTGCCAGCAGTTGGCGAAACAATGAGCAGTTCTTC
CDR3aa: CASSWRNNEQFF

j_gene: TRBJ2-1
d_gene: TRBD2
abundance: .
v_gene: TRBV7-2
CDR3nt: TGTGCCAGCAGCTTAGGATTTCGAGGGAGGGCCTACAATGAGCAGTTCTTC
CDR3aa: CASSLGFRGRAYNEQFF

j_gene: TRBJ1-2
d_gene: .
abundance: .
v_gene: TRBV6-6
CDR3nt: TGTGCAACAAAAAAAGGGCAGATCGATGGCTACACCTTC
CDR3aa: CATKKGQIDGYTF

j_gene: TRBJ1-2
d_gene: TRBD1
abundance: .
v_gene: TRBV28
CDR3nt: TGTGCCAGCACGACCCCCGCGGGACAGGACTATGGCTACACCTTC
CDR3aa: CASTTPAGQDYGYTF

j_gene: TRBJ1-2
d_gene: TRBD1
abundance: .
v_gene: TRBV4-1
CDR3nt: TGCGCCAGCAGCCAGACAGGGGCGTATGGCTACACCTTC
CDR3aa: CASSQTGAYGYTF

j_gene: TRBJ1-1
d_gene: .
abundance: .
v_gene: TRBV19
CDR3nt: TGTGCCAGTAGTCTGAGCACTGAAGCTTTCTTT
CDR3aa: CASSLSTEAFF

j_gene: TRBJ2-3
d_gene: .
abundance: .
v_gene: TRBV4-3
CDR3nt: TGCGCCAGCAGCCTCACTTCACTACCTAGCACAGATACGCAGTATTTT
CDR3aa: CASSLTSLPSTDTQYF

j_gene: TRBJ2-7
d_gene: .
abundance: .
v_gene: TRBV5-8
CDR3nt: TGTGCCAGCAGCTTGCAACTGGTATCCTACGAGCAGTACTTC
CDR3aa: CASSLQLVSYEQYF

j_gene: TRBJ1-5
d_gene: TRBD1
abundance: .
v_gene: TRBV5-6
CDR3nt: TGTGCCAGCAGTAGGGGGCAAGGGGATCATCAGCCCCAGCATTTT
CDR3aa: CASSRGQGDHQPQHF